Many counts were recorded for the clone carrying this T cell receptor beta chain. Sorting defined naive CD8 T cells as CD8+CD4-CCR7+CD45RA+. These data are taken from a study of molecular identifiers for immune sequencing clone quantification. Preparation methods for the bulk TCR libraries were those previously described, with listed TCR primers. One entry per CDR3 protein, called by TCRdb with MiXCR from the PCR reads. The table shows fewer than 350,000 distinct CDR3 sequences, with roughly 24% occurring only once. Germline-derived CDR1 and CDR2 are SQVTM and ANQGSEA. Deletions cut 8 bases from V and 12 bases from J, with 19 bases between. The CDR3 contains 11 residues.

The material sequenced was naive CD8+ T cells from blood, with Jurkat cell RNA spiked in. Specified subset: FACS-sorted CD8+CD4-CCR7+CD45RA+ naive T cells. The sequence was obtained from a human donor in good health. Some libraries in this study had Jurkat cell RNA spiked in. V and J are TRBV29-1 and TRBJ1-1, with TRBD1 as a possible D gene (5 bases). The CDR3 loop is CSCNPRDRTFF. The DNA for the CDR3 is TGCAGCTGTAATCCCAGGGATCGAACTTTCTTT.